The sequence of this T cell receptor (beta chain) was determined in a study of cytomegalovirus exposure and HLA in healthy donors. CDR1 is SGDLS and CDR2 is YYNGEE in the germline V gene. The CDR3 covers 16 residues. Trimming pared 4 bases from V and 0 bases from J, leaving 14 bases between. Vbeta (60) and Jbeta (13) primers were used in the PCR. The data were produced by immunoSEQ multiplex PCR, yet TCRdb's version contains in-frame clones alone and is incomplete. Of approximately 120,000 clones in the sample, 55% to 75% were seen once. The sample was PBMCs. This sequence originates from a woman in her 70s in good health and CMV-seropositive. The chain combines TRBV9 with TRBJ1-3, with no clear D. This CDR3 is CASSPHTWSSGNTIYF. CDR3 sequence (DNA): TGTGCCAGCAGCCCTCATACATGGAGCTCTGGAAACACCATATATTTT.